The present entry profiles one T cell receptor (beta chain) with its context. This clone turned up a few times. Its antigen is not yet known. Base qualities are not at hand, and no much larger clone is one base apart. The sample belongs to a study of beta chain features in type 1 diabetes (dated by TCRdb to 2017 to 2018). Study-wide context: Mean age, gender distribution, total cell number and subset yield did not differ between patients and healthy donors. A total of approximately 100 million sorted cells were examined across all samples, and the number of cells per subset was strongly correlated with RNA yield. The study compared the TCRB repertoires of sorted circulating CD4+ T cell subsets in recently diagnosed type 1 diabetes patients with those in matched healthy donors. Regulatory and stem cell-like memory subsets were obtained from only 8 patients and about 8 healthy donors, while naive and central memory subsets were obtained from all 28 donors.

From its cysteine to its phenylalanine, the CDR3 spans 13 amino acids. The read is trimmed to its CDR3 DNA, 39 bases read in frame from base 1. A distance of 10 bases separates the germline ends of V and J, which lose 5 bases and 3 bases respectively. CDR1 and CDR2, per the germline V gene, are SGHTA and FQGNSA. The investigation overall reported the following: PCR may preferentially amplify shorter templates, but because patient and control samples were amplified and corrected together, any resulting skew would affect both groups equally. Because cDNA was sequenced instead of genomic DNA, activated cells with high expression could be over-represented, although the groups did not differ in activation or CD3 levels. Fewer insertions and more nucleotide deletions at VDJ recombination sites were observed in patients with type 1 diabetes, implying thymic rearrangement abnormalities. Naive, central memory and regulatory TCRB repertoires appeared more similar among patients than among healthy donors. Type 1 diabetes patients showed a moderate but significant shortening of TCRB CDR3 length in all four CD4+ subsets. Because the HLA sub-analyses included only small numbers of individuals, any influence of HLA type on TCRB rearrangement was left unresolved.

Each donor gave one peripheral blood draw, approximately 110 mL on average, collected into heparinised tubes. Using a panel that included CD45RO, CCR7, CD25, CD127, CD95 and CD27, naive, central memory, regulatory and stem cell-like memory CD4+ T cells were sorted on a BD FACSAria II. Purity was above 98% for every sorted population. PBMCs were isolated immediately by Lymphoprep density gradient centrifugation and stained directly without culture. So that batch effects would be minimized, each experiment stained and sorted samples in pairs, pairing one healthy donor with one patient. The High Capacity cDNA Reverse Transcription Kit was used to reverse transcribe all of the isolated RNA, meaning that expressed TCRB transcripts were what got sequenced. Deep immunoSEQ sequencing was performed on naive, central memory and regulatory T cell samples, with an average of around 3.5 million total reads per sample. Sorted cells were lysed in RLT buffer and RNA was extracted with DNase-treated RNeasy Micro or Mini kits, depending on cell number. To prevent cross-contamination, every cell subset was processed on its own, while patient and healthy donor samples were processed together. Using the immunoSEQ multiplex PCR, TCRB sequences were amplified from cDNA into 87-bp fragments spanning the CDR3 region. Sequencing of the amplicons was performed on the Illumina HiSeq platform. In the source study's methods: PCR bias was computationally corrected using synthetic template baselines, reads within Hamming distance 2 were collapsed, and singletons that could not be merged were discarded. By aligning reads against IMGT, V, D and J genes, CDR3 length, and insertions or deletions at six rearrangement sites were assigned. Within each subset, clonotype counts were normalized to sorted cell number, and only after that were true diversity and Gini coefficients computed with the tcR R package. Repertoire sharing was quantified using the overlap coefficient calculated on TCRB nucleotide sequences. Entries here come from immuneACCESS through TCRdb and include only in-frame sequences with V and J called. Some clones fail to appear in such tables; in the studies checked, an unresolved V gene covers under half of the shortfall, and the cause of the remainder is unknown. From that table come the V and J calls and clone size; the DNA was used to work out D and trimming. The sample records 130,000 to 150,000 clones, 13% of which are singletons. Approximately 1.3% of the sample belongs to the ten largest clones.

This chain joins TRBV7-2 to TRBJ1-1; no D gene can be assigned with confidence. Sequenced sample: central memory CD4+ T cells from blood. The sequence was obtained from a man between 18 and 35 years old with type 1 diabetes. The CDR3 protein: CASSTQVDTEAFF. In nucleotide form, the sequence is TGTGCCAGCAGCACGCAAGTTGACACTGAAGCTTTCTTT.